Listed here are 25 T cell receptor beta chains from one sample, sequenced in a study of cytomegalovirus exposure and HLA in healthy donors. The repertoire was sequenced with immunoSEQ multiplex PCR; TCRdb's copy has only in-frame clones and lacks some. The table has 110,000 or so clones, roughly 88% seen once. What was sequenced was PBMCs. These receptors came from a man younger than 35 in good health and CMV-seronegative.

The chain couples TRBV9 to TRBJ2-7; 9 bases line up with TRBD2. Trimming at V came to 3 bases and at J to 3 bases, leaving 7 bases not matched to a gene. This CDR3 contains 15 residues. Germline V lookup: CDR1 SGDLS, CDR2 YYNGEE. DNA of the CDR3: TGTGCCAGCAGCGCCCAAAGCGGGGGGTTCTACGAGCAGTACTTC. Protein sequence: CASSAQSGGFYEQYF.

This chain connects TRBV18 to TRBJ2-5; D is possibly TRBD2 (6 bases). The CDR3 totals 16 residues. Deletions cut 2 bases from V and 2 bases from J, with 15 bases between. Germline V gene data show CDR1 as KGHSH and CDR2 as LQKENI. The CDR3 protein is CASSPTSEGRQETQYF. The CDR3 DNA is TGTGCCAGCTCACCAACCTCGGAAGGGAGGCAAGAGACCCAGTACTTC.

The CDR3 region is CASSQVGTGGEKLFF. The CDR3 nucleotides are TGTGCCAGCAGCCAAGTAGGGACAGGGGGCGAAAAACTGTTTTTT. This chain uses TRBV4-2 with TRBJ1-4; 12 positions agree with TRBD1. Germline loops: CDR1 LGHNA, CDR2 YNFKEQ. The CDR3 has 15 amino acids. V was clipped by 1 base and J by 8 bases; unmatched bases: 2.

This clone was recorded only once. The chain couples TRBV27 to TRBJ2-1; 7 nucleotides align to TRBD2. Germline CDR1 and CDR2: MNHEY and SMNVEV (reference sequence). The CDR3 has 15 residues. V lost 4 bases and J lost 4; bases outside the gene matches: 7. CDR3 DNA sequence: TGTGCCAGCAGTTCTCCGGGACTAAAGTACAATGAGCAGTTCTTC. As protein: CASSSPGLKYNEQFF.

The V and J genes are TRBV5-1 and TRBJ2-6; TRBD2 agrees at 7 bases. The V gene end was trimmed by 4 bases and the J gene end by 6 bases; junction bases not matched to a gene: 7. Germline CDR1 SGHRS, CDR2 YFSETQ. This CDR3 is built from 15 residues. The CDR3 sequence is CASSPAAGEANVLTF. CDR3 sequence (DNA): TGCGCCAGCAGCCCTGCGGCGGGAGAGGCCAACGTCCTGACTTTC.

This rearrangement joins TRBV6-1 to TRBJ2-3; maybe TRBD1 (6 bases). Per germline, CDR1 MNHNS and CDR2 SASEGT. V was trimmed by 4 bases and J by 2 bases, leaving 16 bases between them. This CDR3 spans 16 amino acids. The CDR3 coding sequence is TGTGCCAGCAGTGTAGGTGGGGGACAAGTCACAGATACGCAGTATTTT. This sequence encodes CASSVGGGQVTDTQYF.

The chain uses TRBV28 and TRBJ1-2, with unresolved D. Germline V lookup: CDR1 MDHEN, CDR2 SYDVKM. The CDR3 extends over 14 amino acids. V dropped 6 bases and J dropped 3 bases, with 14 bases sitting between them. The CDR3 protein is CASRSGRSYYGYTF. In DNA, the CDR3 is TGTGCCAGCAGGAGCGGACGGTCCTACTATGGCTACACCTTC.

The chain joins TRBV9 to TRBJ1-1; possibly TRBD1 for D (5 bases). CDR1 and CDR2 (germline): SGDLS, YYNGEE. This CDR3 region has 13 residues. The V end lost 3 bases, the J end lost 4 bases, and 10 bases lay between the germline ends. CDR3 residues: CASSGTGGTEAFF. The DNA for the CDR3 is TGTGCCAGCAGCGGGACCGGGGGCACTGAAGCTTTCTTT.

The chain couples TRBV28 to TRBJ1-1; 8 positions match TRBD1. The CDR3 contains 15 residues. The germline CDR1 and CDR2 sequences are MDHEN and SYDVKM. V trimming: 3 bases; J trimming: 5 bases; junction bases outside the gene matches: 8. The CDR3 nucleotides read TGTGCCAGCAGTTTGAACAGGGGGATGGGGACTGAAGCTTTCTTT. Amino acid sequence: CASSLNRGMGTEAFF.

CDR3 in amino acids: CASSLAGRAMYTQYF. CDR3 nucleotide sequence: TGTGCCAGCAGCTTGGCGGGCAGGGCCATGTATACGCAGTATTTT. This sequence joins TRBV5-8 and TRBJ2-3, with D perhaps matching TRBD1 (5 bases). V was clipped by 0 bases and J by 7 bases, with 15 bases between them. The CDR3 runs 15 residues. Germline V gene data show CDR1 as SGHTS and CDR2 as YDEGEE.

J is TRBJ2-3 and V is TRBV5-4; possible D gene TRBD1, 6 bases. Trimming cost V 4 bases and J 4 bases, with 16 bases left between them. This CDR3 has 15 amino acids. Per the germline V gene, CDR1 is SGHNT and CDR2 is YYREEE (reference sequence). The CDR3 region is CASSLALGGADTQYF. In DNA, the CDR3 is TGTGCCAGCAGCCTCGCGCTTGGGGGCGCAGATACGCAGTATTTT.

The chain is built from TRBV30 and TRBJ2-1, with a weak D call TRBD1 (6 bases). The V gene's germline CDR1 is GTSNPN and CDR2 SVGIG (reference sequence). This CDR3 contains 13 residues. Trimming left V 5 bases short and J 4 bases short, with 12 bases between. CDR3 in DNA: TGTGCCTGGTCCCGGGACAAGTACAATGAGCAGTTCTTC. This gives the protein CAWSRDKYNEQFF. The entire variable domain, with the rest obtained from reference TRBV30 and TRBJ2-1, is as follows: SQTIHQWPATLVQPVGSPLSLECTVEGTSNPNLYWYRQAAGRGLQLLFYSVGIGQISSEVPQNLSASRPQDRQFILSSKKLLLSDSGFYLCAWSRDKYNEQFFGPGTRLTVL.

The V and J genes are TRBV19 and TRBJ2-3; a possible D gene is TRBD2 (6 bases). Trimming cost V 1 base and J 5 bases, with 10 bases left between them. The CDR3 covers 14 residues. CDR1 and CDR2 (germline): LNHDA, SQIVND (reference sequence). The CDR3 nucleotides are TGTGCCAGTAGTATAGTTGGAGGGCAAGATACGCAGTATTTT. It is translated as CASSIVGGQDTQYF.

This clone was found once. V is TRBV7-6 and J is TRBJ1-4, with a possible D match to TRBD1 (5 bases). Per germline, CDR1 SGHVS and CDR2 FNYEAQ. V was clipped by 5 bases and J by 8 bases, with 15 bases between them. This CDR3 comprises 14 residues. The CDR3 DNA follows: TGTGCCAGCAGCGGGGGGACGGTCGGGGAAAAACTGTTTTTT. Its protein is CASSGGTVGEKLFF.

The genes are TRBV9 and TRBJ1-3; tentatively, D is TRBD1 (5 bases). Germline CDR1 SGDLS, CDR2 YYNGEE. CDR3 length: 12 amino acids. With 3 bases removed from V and 8 bases from J, the gap between germline ends came to 9 bases. The CDR3 reads CASSGRGDTIYF. The CDR3 DNA sequence: TGTGCCAGCAGCGGAAGGGGTGACACCATATATTTT.

This chain joins TRBV28 and TRBJ2-6, with TRBD1 as a possible D gene (5 bases). Trimming took 4 bases from V and 0 from J, leaving 10 bases between them. The CDR3 sequence is 16 residues long. Germline loops: CDR1 MDHEN, CDR2 SYDVKM. The CDR3 protein is CASSYQGSSGANVLTF. CDR3 sequence (DNA): TGTGCCAGCAGTTACCAGGGAAGCTCTGGGGCCAACGTCCTGACTTTC.

This clone appeared a single time. J is TRBJ2-7 and V is TRBV6-5, with D unclear. There are 14 residues in the CDR3. Germline lookup yields CDR1 MNHEY and CDR2 SVGAGI. Deletions cut 5 bases from V and 4 bases from J, with 15 bases between. CDR3 in amino acids: CASSNRGDWYEQYF. The CDR3 DNA reads TGTGCCAGCAGTAACCGCGGAGACTGGTACGAGCAGTACTTC.

V usage is TRBV6-1 and J usage is TRBJ2-3; TRBD2 matches 8 bases. Germline V CDR1 and CDR2: MNHNS, SASEGT. This CDR3 has 15 residues. After removal of 8 bases from V and 6 bases from J, the junction contained 13 bases not matched to a gene. The CDR3 sequence: CASVSLRGVTDTQYF. In DNA form, the CDR3 reads TGTGCCAGCGTCTCTCTGCGGGGGGTCACGGATACGCAGTATTTT.

CDR3 loop: CASSLVTGNTGELFF. Here the CDR3 DNA reads TGTGCCAGCAGCTTAGTAACAGGGAACACCGGGGAGCTGTTTTTT. This chain uses TRBV7-2 with TRBJ2-2; tentatively, D is TRBD1 (5 bases). Germline lookup yields CDR1 SGHTA and CDR2 FQGNSA. The V end was cut by 1 base, the J end by 1 base, with 7 bases between. This CDR3 spans 15 amino acids.

The chain couples TRBV4-1 to TRBJ2-5; TRBD1 is a possible D gene (7 bases). The V gene's germline CDR1 is MGHRA and CDR2 YSYEKL. CDR3 length equals 16 residues. V was shortened by 5 bases and J by 4 bases, with 20 bases between the two germline ends. CDR3: CASSSFGQAGGETQYF. The CDR3 DNA reads TGCGCCAGCAGCTCCTTCGGACAGGCCGGGGGAGAGACCCAGTACTTC.

This clone was seen a single time. CDR3 bases: TGCGCCAGCAGTCAATCCGCGACAGGAACGAACACCGGGGAGCTGTTTTTT. It is translated as CASSQSATGTNTGELFF. The chain uses TRBV23-1 and TRBJ2-2; weak D call: TRBD1 (6 bases). TRBV23-1 is an ORF, with its function uncertain. The ends were cut back, 0 bases at V and 0 bases at J, with 11 bases in the middle. The CDR3 consists of 17 residues.

The chain combines TRBV19 with TRBJ2-2; D unclear. V lost 3 bases and J lost 7, with 6 bases in between. The germline V gene has CDR1 LNHDA and CDR2 SQIVND (reference sequence). CDR3 length: 12 amino acids. CDR3: CASSIRRGELFF. The CDR3 nucleotides read TGTGCCAGTAGTATCCGTCGCGGGGAGCTGTTTTTT. Full variable domain (outside the CDR3, taken from reference TRBV19 and TRBJ2-2): DGGITQSPKYLFRKEGQNVTLSCEQNLNHDAMYWYRQDPGQGLRLIYYSQIVNDFQKGDIAEGYSVSREKKESFPLTVTSAQKNPTAFYLCASSIRRGELFFGEGSRLTVL.

The chain recombines TRBV2 with TRBJ1-3, with 7 bases identical to TRBD1. This CDR3 comprises 16 residues. The ends lost 4 bases at V and 0 bases at J; junction bases unmatched: 6. Looked up from germline, CDR1 is SNHLY and CDR2 is FYNNEI. The CDR3 coding sequence is TGTGCCAGCAGTGGGGGACAGAGAGACTCTGGAAACACCATATATTTT. Its translation is CASSGGQRDSGNTIYF.

This clone was counted a few times. This chain connects TRBV28 to TRBJ2-7, with D possibly being TRBD2 (5 bases). V was trimmed by 11 bases and J by 2 bases, leaving 16 bases between them. Germline V gives CDR1 MDHEN, CDR2 SYDVKM. CDR3 length equals 13 residues. The CDR3 protein is CASLAGTAYEQYF. The CDR3 DNA sequence: TGTGCCTCCCTAGCTGGCACCGCCTACGAGCAGTACTTC.

The chain carries TRBV19 and TRBJ2-7; the match to TRBD1 covers 9 bases. Germline assignment: CDR1 LNHDA and CDR2 SQIVND (reference sequence). J lost 2 bases, V lost 7 bases, and 3 bases had no gene match. The CDR3 contains 13 residues. Here the CDR3 reads CASMGQGTYEQYF. CDR3 bases: TGTGCCAGTATGGGACAGGGCACCTACGAGCAGTACTTC.